Sequencing of this TCR beta chain was carried out in a study of shared clonotypes between healthy human individuals. Points from the study as a whole: Although depth was large, rarefaction showed that sequencing of the sorted subsets was incomplete.

With regard to this clone: Its target is not known.

Using immunoSEQ multiplex PCR, the repertoire was profiled, and TCRdb retains in-frame clones only, with some absent. This table has around 1.4 million clones, approximately 98.5% appearing once. CDR1 ENHRY and CDR2 SYGVKD come from the germline V gene. This CDR3 has 13 amino acids. V lost 5 bases and J 6 bases, leaving 13 bases between the germline ends. Sequencing input: naive CD4+ T cells sorted from blood. Subset noted: CD45RA+ positively selected. The chain combines TRBV10-3 with TRBJ1-2; D call uncertain. The TCR comes from a man aged 25-40 years in good health. As DNA, the CDR3 is TGTGCCATCAGTCCAACACGGACTGATGGCTACACCTTC. Translating it yields CAISPTRTDGYTF.